The source of this T cell receptor beta chain is a study of T cell responses to AZD1222 COVID-19 vaccine. The CDR3 runs to 16 residues. Between the trimmed V and J ends, which lost 2 bases and 1 base, there was a span of 14 bases. Germline V CDR1 and CDR2: SGHDN, FVKESK. TCRdb keeps only in-frame clones here, not all; method: immunoSEQ multiplex PCR. The repertoire holds about 100,000 clones, about nine tenths seen once, with approximately 5.6% in the top ten. The origin of this receptor is an adult who received the AZD1222 COVID-19 vaccine. This specimen consisted of peripheral blood, obtained 28 days after the second AZD1222 dose. V gene TRBV14 combines with J gene TRBJ1-2; D remains ambiguous. The CDR3 coding sequence is TGTGCCAGCAGCCAAACGCCGATCGCCCTTAACTATGGCTACACCTTC. Translated: CASSQTPIALNYGYTF.